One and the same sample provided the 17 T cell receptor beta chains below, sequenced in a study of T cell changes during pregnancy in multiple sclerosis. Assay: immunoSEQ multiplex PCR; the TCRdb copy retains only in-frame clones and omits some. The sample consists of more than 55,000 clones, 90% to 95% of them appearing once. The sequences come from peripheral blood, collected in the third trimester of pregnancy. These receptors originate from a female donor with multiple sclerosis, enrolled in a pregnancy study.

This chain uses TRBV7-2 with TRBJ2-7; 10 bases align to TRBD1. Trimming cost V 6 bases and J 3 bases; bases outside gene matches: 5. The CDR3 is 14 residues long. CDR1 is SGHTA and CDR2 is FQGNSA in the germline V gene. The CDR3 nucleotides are TGTGCCAGCAGTCCCGGACAGGGGGTCTACGAGCAGTACTTC. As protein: CASSPGQGVYEQYF.

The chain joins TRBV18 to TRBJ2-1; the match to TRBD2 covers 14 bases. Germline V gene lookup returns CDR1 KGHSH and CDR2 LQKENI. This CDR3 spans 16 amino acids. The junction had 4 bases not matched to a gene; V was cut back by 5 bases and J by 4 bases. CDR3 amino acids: CASSKGTSGSYNEQFF. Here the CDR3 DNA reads TGTGCCAGCTCAAAGGGGACTAGCGGGAGTTACAATGAGCAGTTCTTC.

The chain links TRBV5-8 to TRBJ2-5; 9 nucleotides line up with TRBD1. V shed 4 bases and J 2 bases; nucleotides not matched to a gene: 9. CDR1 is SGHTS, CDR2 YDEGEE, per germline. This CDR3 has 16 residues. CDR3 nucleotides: TGTGCCAGCAGCCCCGGACAGGGGCGGATTCAAGAGACCCAGTACTTC. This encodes CASSPGQGRIQETQYF.

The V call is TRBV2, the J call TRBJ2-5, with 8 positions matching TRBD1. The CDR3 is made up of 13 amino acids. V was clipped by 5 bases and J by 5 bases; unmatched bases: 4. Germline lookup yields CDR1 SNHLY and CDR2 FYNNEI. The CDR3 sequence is CASSPDRVETQYF. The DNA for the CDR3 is TGTGCCAGCAGTCCGGACAGGGTTGAGACCCAGTACTTC.

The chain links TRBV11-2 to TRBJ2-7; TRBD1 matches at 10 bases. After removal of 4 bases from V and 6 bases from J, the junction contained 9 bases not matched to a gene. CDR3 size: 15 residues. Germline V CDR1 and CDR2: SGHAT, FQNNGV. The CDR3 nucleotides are TGTGCCAGCAGCTCTGGGACAGGGGCCTTAGGCGAGCAGTACTTC. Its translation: CASSSGTGALGEQYF.

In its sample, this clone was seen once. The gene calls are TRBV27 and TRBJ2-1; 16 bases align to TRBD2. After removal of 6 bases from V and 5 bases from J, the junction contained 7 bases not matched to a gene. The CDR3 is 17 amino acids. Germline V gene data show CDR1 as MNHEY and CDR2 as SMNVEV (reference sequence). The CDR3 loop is CASREGTSGRADNEQFF. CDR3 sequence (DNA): TGTGCCAGCAGGGAAGGGACTAGCGGGAGGGCGGACAATGAGCAGTTCTTC.

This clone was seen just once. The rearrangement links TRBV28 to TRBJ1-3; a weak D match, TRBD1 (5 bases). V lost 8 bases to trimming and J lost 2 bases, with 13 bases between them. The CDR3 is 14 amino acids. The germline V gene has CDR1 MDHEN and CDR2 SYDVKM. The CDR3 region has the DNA TGTGCCAGCTTCCCTGGGGGGACTGGAAACACCATATATTTT. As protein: CASFPGGTGNTIYF.

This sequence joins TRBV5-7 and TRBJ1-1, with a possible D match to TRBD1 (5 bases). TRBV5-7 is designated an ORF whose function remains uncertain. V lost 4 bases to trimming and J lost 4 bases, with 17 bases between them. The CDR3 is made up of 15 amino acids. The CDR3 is CASSPRRGGITEAFF. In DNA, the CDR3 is TGTGCCAGCAGCCCACGGAGGGGCGGGATCACTGAAGCTTTCTTT.

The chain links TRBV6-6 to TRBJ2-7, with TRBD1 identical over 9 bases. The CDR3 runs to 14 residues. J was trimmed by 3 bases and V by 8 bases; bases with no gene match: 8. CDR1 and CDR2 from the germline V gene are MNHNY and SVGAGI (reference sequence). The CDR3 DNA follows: TGTGCCAGCGCGAGGACAGGGGTTTTCTACGAGCAGTACTTC. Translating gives CASARTGVFYEQYF.

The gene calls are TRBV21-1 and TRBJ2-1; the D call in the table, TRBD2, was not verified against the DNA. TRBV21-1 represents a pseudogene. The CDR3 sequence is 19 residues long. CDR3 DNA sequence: TGTGCCAGCAGCAATCAAAGGACTAGCGGGACAAATTTCGGCAATGAGCAGTTCTTC. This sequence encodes CASSNQRTSGTNFGNEQFF.

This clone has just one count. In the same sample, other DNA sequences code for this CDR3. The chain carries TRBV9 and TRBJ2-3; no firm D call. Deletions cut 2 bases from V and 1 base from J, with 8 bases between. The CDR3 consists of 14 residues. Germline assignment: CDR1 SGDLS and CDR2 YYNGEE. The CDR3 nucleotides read TGTGCCAGCAGCGTGAGTCGGGGCACAGATACGCAGTATTTT. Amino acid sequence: CASSVSRGTDTQYF.

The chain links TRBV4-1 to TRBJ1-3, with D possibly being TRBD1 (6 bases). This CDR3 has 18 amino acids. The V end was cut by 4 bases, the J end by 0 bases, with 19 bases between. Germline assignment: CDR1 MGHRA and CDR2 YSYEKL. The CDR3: CASSRQQGTSLSGNTIYF. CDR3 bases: TGCGCCAGCAGCCGGCAACAGGGTACCAGTCTCTCTGGAAACACCATATATTTT.

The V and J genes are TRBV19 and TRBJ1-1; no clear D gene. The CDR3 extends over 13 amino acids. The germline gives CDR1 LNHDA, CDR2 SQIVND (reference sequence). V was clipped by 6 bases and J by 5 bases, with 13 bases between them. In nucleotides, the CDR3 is TGTGCCAGTAGCTTTGACGAACAGACTGAAGCTTTCTTT. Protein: CASSFDEQTEAFF.

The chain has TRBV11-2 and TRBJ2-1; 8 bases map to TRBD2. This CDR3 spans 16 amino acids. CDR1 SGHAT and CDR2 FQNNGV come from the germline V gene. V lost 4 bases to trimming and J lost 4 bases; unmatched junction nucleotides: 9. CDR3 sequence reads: CASSSGGTGAYNEQFF. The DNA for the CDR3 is TGTGCCAGCAGCTCGGGAGGGACCGGGGCTTACAATGAGCAGTTCTTC.

The CDR3 reads CASSFSGSYNEQFF. CDR3 DNA sequence: TGTGCCAGCAGCTTCAGCGGCTCCTACAATGAGCAGTTCTTC. This chain uses TRBV5-5 with TRBJ2-1; D possibly corresponds to TRBD2 (5 bases). This CDR3 comprises 14 residues. V dropped 2 bases and J dropped 0 bases, with 6 bases sitting between them. The germline gives CDR1 SGHKS, CDR2 YYEKEE (reference sequence).

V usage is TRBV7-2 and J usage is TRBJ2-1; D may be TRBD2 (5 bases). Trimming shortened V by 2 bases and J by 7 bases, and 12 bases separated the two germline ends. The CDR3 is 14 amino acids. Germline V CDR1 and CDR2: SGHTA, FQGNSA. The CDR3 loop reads CASSLRAGPNEQFF. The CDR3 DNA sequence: TGTGCCAGCAGCTTAAGGGCGGGTCCAAATGAGCAGTTCTTC.

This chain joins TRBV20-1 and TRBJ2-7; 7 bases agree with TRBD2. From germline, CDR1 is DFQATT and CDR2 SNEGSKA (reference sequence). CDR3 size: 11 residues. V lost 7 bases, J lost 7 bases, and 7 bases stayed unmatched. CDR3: CSGYGGSEQYF. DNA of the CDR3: TGCAGTGGGTACGGGGGGTCGGAGCAGTACTTC.